This T cell receptor beta chain came from a study of early T cells in non-severe SARS-CoV-2 infection. Study in general: The authors sequenced bulk RNA from unsorted whole blood, leaving chains unpaired.

With regard to this clonotype: Its matching antigen is unknown.

The germline CDR1 and CDR2 sequences are ENHRY and SYGVKD. The V and J ends lost 0 bases and 4 bases, in that order; junction bases with no gene match: 4. This CDR3 is built from 15 residues. Study outcomes and limitations: Lookups in VDJdb leaned toward anti-spike CD8 responses and missed private and CD4 specificities.

Individually, cDNA molecules had unique molecular identifiers attached to them. MiXCR, applied by TCRdb to the 5' RACE reads, yields one record per CDR3 protein. The table shows about 50,000 distinct CDR3 sequences, with about a tenth occurring only once. This TCR derives from an adult who was a healthcare worker with PCR-confirmed SARS-CoV-2 infection or an uninfected control (not recorded which). This chain links TRBV10-3 with TRBJ2-5; 8 nucleotides align to TRBD2. Sequencing input: whole blood. The CDR3 sequence is CAISESTTSGETQYF. CDR3 nucleotide sequence: TGTGCCATCAGTGAGTCTACCACTAGCGGAGAGACCCAGTACTTC.